The entry that follows covers one T cell receptor (beta chain) sequence. It has no known antigen specificity. No quality values exist for individual bases; no much larger clone is one base distant. These data are taken from a study of brain T cells in children with intractable seizures (dated by TCRdb to the early 2020s). Describing the broader study: Resected brain tissue from approximately 55 pediatric epilepsy surgery cases was first screened for immune gene transcripts using a NanoString immunology panel. Eight of the 12 selected surgery cases also had pre-surgery blood sequenced, which left four cases with brain tissue only.

The junction shows trimming of 3 bases on V and 6 bases on J, plus 9 bases between the germline ends. The CDR3 runs 13 amino acids, cysteine and phenylalanine included. The entry retains the CDR3 DNA only, 39 bases that are in frame from base 1. From the germline V gene, CDR1 is SGHNT and CDR2 is YENEEA. The research as a whole found: The patients' HCMV serostatus was not known, and viral specificity was inferred solely from CDR3 sequence similarity. Sequencing depth differed between pre- and post-surgery blood, so clones missing from the pre-surgery sample may reflect undersampling.

TCR beta chain sequences were generated from genomic DNA using the immunoSEQ assay. The study's own analysis went as follows. CDR3 sequences that did not begin with the conserved framework cysteine at position 104 were removed manually. To get clonality, the normalized Shannon's Diversity Index was subtracted from one, giving values from 0 (maximal diversity) to 1 (oligoclonal). Chi-squared comparison-of-proportions tests were used to check whether the frequency of the same CDR3 differed between samples, for example brain versus blood. Public clonotypes were identified through searches of immuneACCESS, and similarity to known antiviral clonotypes was evaluated with the VDJdb browser. TCRdb holds this immuneACCESS table with in-frame rearrangements only. Some clones are missing; in checked studies, unresolved V genes explain under half, and the rest has no known cause. V and J calls and clone size are as listed in that table; D and trimming were resolved from the DNA. For this sample there are 300,000 to 400,000 clones; over 90% appear just once. Around 5% of the sample rests with the top ten.

Per the publication, the time point label means: blood from clinic visit 5 months post-surgery; TSC patient then seizure free. The surgery cases showing the highest brain T cell transcript signatures were chosen for TCR beta chain sequencing of brain tissue and, when available, of blood. Prior to surgery, the patients had been treated with at least one anti-epileptic drug. TCR-sequenced patients were children with drug-resistant epilepsy due to tuberous sclerosis complex, focal cortical dysplasia, Rasmussen encephalitis or hemimegalencephaly. Bulk genomic DNA was extracted from unsorted brain tissue and whole blood with the Monarch genomic DNA purification kit.

This clonotype was obtained from a boy younger than two with tuberous sclerosis and intractable seizures. Sequenced material: peripheral blood, taken approximately 5 months after surgery. The chain is encoded by TRBV11-3 joined to TRBJ2-1, with an unclear D gene assignment. The CDR3 has the sequence CASSLSELNEQFF. The nucleotides are TGTGCCAGCAGCTTGTCGGAGCTCAATGAGCAGTTCTTC.